The 30 T cell receptor beta chains reported below all come from one sample, sequenced in a study of human T cells and chemical hapten exposure. Time point given: pre-sensitization, week 0. Documented treatment: therapeutic diphenylcyclopropenone sensitization with weekly scalp DPC. MiXCR, run by TCRdb on the RACE reads, gives a single entry per CDR3 protein. The repertoire has tens of thousands of distinct CDR3 sequences, 9.6% of them found once; the top ten carry around 3.9%. The specimen was whole blood, collected in connection with sensitization to the hapten diphenylcyclopropenone (DPC). The receptors here all came from a woman aged 40 to 50 with alopecia areata. Some clones in this sample may be carry-over from other donors' samples.

This sequence joins TRBV4-2 and TRBJ1-4, with 12 bases matching TRBD1. J gave up 8 bases and V 3 bases, and 4 bases lay outside the gene matches. This CDR3 is 15 amino acids long. Germline-derived CDR1 and CDR2 are LGHNA and YNFKEQ. The CDR3 is CASSHGDRGREKLFF. CDR3 nucleotide sequence: TGTGCCAGCAGCCATGGGGACAGGGGGCGCGAAAAACTGTTTTTT.

This clonotype was found many times. V is TRBV19 and J is TRBJ1-5; no firm D call. The V gene lost 3 bases and the J gene lost 5 bases, with 8 bases spanning the gap. Per germline, CDR1 LNHDA and CDR2 SQIVND (reference sequence). The CDR3 runs to 13 residues. The CDR3, as DNA: TGTGCCAGTAGTATGGTCGAGGATCAGCCCCAGCATTTT. Translation gives CASSMVEDQPQHF.

This clonotype occurred a few times. The chain is built from TRBV11-2 and TRBJ2-6; D is perhaps TRBD2 (6 bases). Trimming pared 4 bases from V and 1 base from J, leaving 20 bases between. CDR3 length equals 19 residues. Germline loops: CDR1 SGHAT, CDR2 FQNNGV. CDR3: CASSWGRRAAYSGANVLTF. CDR3 coding DNA: TGTGCCAGCAGCTGGGGACGGAGGGCAGCTTATTCTGGGGCCAACGTCCTGACTTTC.

The J gene is TRBJ1-2, the V gene TRBV28, with D unresolved. The CDR3 totals 13 residues. Trimming left V 2 bases short and J 4 bases short, with 8 bases between. The germline CDR1 and CDR2 sequences are MDHEN and SYDVKM. CDR3 sequence reads: CASSLRALYGYTF. The CDR3 DNA sequence: TGTGCCAGCAGTTTACGGGCCCTCTATGGCTACACCTTC.

The table lists this clonotype with a few counts. The V gene is TRBV7-2, the J gene TRBJ1-6; D remains unclear. Germline V gene data show CDR1 as SGHTA and CDR2 as FQGNSA. The CDR3 totals 12 residues. V was trimmed by 3 bases and J by 5 bases, leaving 2 bases between them. The CDR3 nucleotides read TGTGCCAGCAGCTTTAATAATTCACCCCTCCACTTT. This sequence encodes CASSFNNSPLHF.

This clonotype was seen repeatedly, ten times or more. This chain links TRBV12-3 or TRBV12-4 with TRBJ2-1; D unresolved. V lost 4 bases, J lost 8 bases, and 9 bases lay in between. The CDR3 sequence is 12 residues long. The CDR3 here is CASSSRRHEQFF. The CDR3 DNA follows: TGTGCCAGCAGTTCCCGGCGCCATGAGCAGTTCTTC.

The V call is TRBV6-6, the J call TRBJ2-4; D not resolved. The CDR3 consists of 16 residues. Trimming cost V 5 bases and J 0 bases, with 14 bases left between them. From germline, CDR1 is MNHNY and CDR2 SVGAGI (reference sequence). The CDR3 reads CASSPPGPLAKNIQYF. In nucleotides, the CDR3 is TGTGCCAGCAGTCCCCCCGGACCATTAGCCAAAAACATTCAGTACTTC.

CDR3 amino acids: CSARDLNSRETQYF. The CDR3 coding sequence is TGCAGTGCTAGAGATCTTAACAGCCGCGAGACCCAGTACTTC. The chain uses TRBV20-1 and TRBJ2-5; D ambiguous. CDR3 length equals 14 residues. The germline gives CDR1 DFQATT, CDR2 SNEGSKA (reference sequence). Trimming cost V 0 bases and J 5 bases, with 13 bases left between them.

This clonotype was picked up many times. The genes are TRBV6-5 and TRBJ1-2; possible D gene TRBD1, 6 bases. V shed 6 bases and J shed 4 bases, with 18 bases lying between them. This CDR3 has 15 amino acids. The germline V gene encodes CDR1 MNHEY and CDR2 SVGAGI. CDR3 DNA sequence: TGTGCCAGCAGGTTAACAGGGCTGGGAGCCTATGGCTACACCTTC. Translated, it gives CASRLTGLGAYGYTF.

Details on this clonotype: At one boundary the junction diverges from the germline segment, which might be a read error. The V call is TRBV28, the J call TRBJ2-4; TRBD2 matches at 11 bases. From germline, CDR1 is MDHEN and CDR2 SYDVKM. The CDR3 totals 16 residues. The DNA for the CDR3 is TGTGCCAGCAGCCCCCTTAGCGGGGGGGCCATAAACATTCAGTACTTC. Translated, it gives CASSPLSGGAINIQYF.

Concerning this clonotype: At one end the junction does not follow the germline gene, possibly because of a read error. In DNA, the CDR3 is TGTGTCAGCAGCTTGGGGGACAGCTACGAGCAGTACTTC. Its protein is CVSSLGDSYEQYF. This chain connects TRBV5-6 to TRBJ2-7, with 7 bases that match TRBD1. The CDR3 has 13 amino acids. From germline, CDR1 is SGHDT and CDR2 YYEEEE.

This clonotype occurred many times. The chain links TRBV7-8 to TRBJ1-5; D uncertain. Germline-derived CDR1 and CDR2 are SGHVS and FQNEAQ. The length of the CDR3 is 12 residues. V lost 1 base and J 6 bases, leaving 4 bases between the germline ends. Here the CDR3 DNA reads TGTGCCAGCAGCTTAGGGGTTCAGCCCCAGCATTTT. Protein: CASSLGVQPQHF.

This clonotype occurred a few times. The chain carries TRBV6-2 or TRBV6-3 and TRBJ2-3, with 12 bases aligning to TRBD2. CDR3 size: 15 residues. Per the germline V gene, CDR1 is MNHEY and CDR2 is SVGEGT. With V trimmed by 5 bases and J by 1 base, 1 base remained unmatched. The DNA for the CDR3 is TGTGCCAGCAGTCGGACTAGCGGGGGCACAGATACGCAGTATTTT. Its translation: CASSRTSGGTDTQYF.

The chain is built from TRBV12-3 or TRBV12-4 and TRBJ2-1; TRBD2 matches at 13 bases. The V gene end was trimmed by 5 bases and the J gene end by 5 bases; junction bases not matched to a gene: 3. CDR3 length: 15 residues. CDR3 DNA: TGTGCCAGCAGTCTCGGACTAGCGGGGGACAATGAGCAGTTCTTC. Amino acids: CASSLGLAGDNEQFF.

This clonotype was detected many times. The gene calls are TRBV12-3 or TRBV12-4 and TRBJ2-1, with 10 bases that match TRBD2. This CDR3 contains 15 residues. V gave up 5 bases and J gave up 5 bases; unmatched junction bases: 6. The CDR3 spells CASSIWTSGNNEQFF. The DNA for the CDR3 is TGTGCCAGCAGTATCTGGACTAGCGGTAACAATGAGCAGTTCTTC.

This clonotype was seen a few times. The chain couples TRBV29-1 to TRBJ2-1; 7 nucleotides align to TRBD1. Unmatched junction bases numbered 3, after V lost 1 base and J lost 0 bases. This CDR3 comprises 15 residues. CDR1 SQVTM and CDR2 ANQGSEA come from the germline V gene. The CDR3 nucleotides read TGCAGCGTTGAAGGAGGGGGCAGCTCCTACAATGAGCAGTTCTTC. Protein sequence: CSVEGGGSSYNEQFF.

This clonotype was counted many times. The chain employs TRBV7-9 and TRBJ2-7; D is unclear. The CDR3 length is 17 residues. Germline V CDR1 and CDR2: SEHNR, FQNEAQ (reference sequence). Between the trimmed V and J ends, which lost 0 bases and 2 bases, there was a span of 17 bases. The CDR3 DNA is TGTGCCAGCAGCTTAGCGCGGATGCCGGGCCGACCCTACGAGCAGTACTTC. Encoded protein: CASSLARMPGRPYEQYF.

This clonotype came up many times. This chain joins TRBV6-5 and TRBJ2-3; TRBD2 agrees at 8 bases. V was pared by 2 bases and J by 4 bases, with 5 bases of the junction left unmatched. CDR1 and CDR2 from the germline V gene are MNHEY and SVGAGI. CDR3 size: 15 residues. CDR3: CASSYGRGGADTQYF. The CDR3, as DNA: TGTGCCAGCAGTTACGGTCGGGGGGGCGCAGATACGCAGTATTTT.

The chain carries TRBV29-1 and TRBJ1-4; TRBD1 matches at 7 bases. Germline V lookup: CDR1 SQVTM, CDR2 ANQGSEA. The CDR3 length is 14 residues. V lost 5 bases and J lost 7; bases outside the gene matches: 10. The CDR3 nucleotides are TGCAGCGTTTCGCAGGGGGGTAACGGTGAAAAACTGTTTTTT. As protein: CSVSQGGNGEKLFF.

This clonotype was seen more than once but under ten times. The CDR3 sequence: CASSFPTSGGIKAKNIQYF. The CDR3, as DNA: TGTGCCAGCAGCTTCCCGACTAGCGGGGGGATAAAAGCCAAAAACATTCAGTACTTC. V is TRBV7-2 and J is TRBJ2-4, with 13 bases aligning to TRBD2. Germline V gene sequence: CDR1 SGHTA, CDR2 FQGNSA. The length of the CDR3 is 19 residues. The ends lost 3 bases at V and 0 bases at J; junction bases unmatched: 8.

Concerning this clonotype itself: At one of its ends the junction is not consistent with the germline gene, which may arise from a read error. The rearrangement links TRBV5-1 to TRBJ1-5; 8 nucleotides line up with TRBD1. Germline-derived CDR1 and CDR2 are SGHRS and YFSETQ. The CDR3 covers 15 residues. This chain's CDR3 is CASSSSGGLNQPQNF. The CDR3 DNA sequence: TGCGCCAGCAGCTCCTCAGGGGGCCTAAATCAGCCCCAGAATTTT.

At least ten counts were recorded for this clonotype. The chain uses TRBV6-2 or TRBV6-3 and TRBJ1-1; D gene uncertain. Looked up from germline, CDR1 is MNHEY and CDR2 is SVGEGT. The CDR3 has 13 amino acids. Trimming removed 6 bases from V and 6 bases from J, with 14 bases in between. CDR3 in amino acids: CASRGDEWPEAFF. The CDR3 coding sequence is TGTGCCAGCAGGGGAGACGAATGGCCTGAAGCTTTCTTT.

The V call is TRBV6-5, the J call TRBJ1-2; D might be TRBD1 (5 bases). With 5 bases removed from V and 1 base from J, the gap between germline ends came to 8 bases. The CDR3 is made up of 13 amino acids. Germline CDR1 MNHEY, CDR2 SVGAGI. CDR3 DNA: TGTGCCAGCAGTGACAGAATTAACTATGGCTACACCTTC. It encodes CASSDRINYGYTF.

This clonotype was seen more than once but under ten times. This chain uses TRBV7-6 with TRBJ2-5; TRBD1 agrees at 8 bases. Germline V gene sequence: CDR1 SGHVS, CDR2 FNYEAQ. The CDR3 length is 15 residues. V was pared by 1 base and J by 5 bases, with 6 bases of the junction left unmatched. Here the CDR3 DNA reads TGTGCCAGCAGCTTAGGGCCGGACAGGGTTGAGACCCAGTACTTC. Amino acids: CASSLGPDRVETQYF.

This clonotype has more than one count but fewer than ten. V and J are TRBV2 and TRBJ2-3; unclear D gene. The CDR3 covers 16 residues. CDR1 and CDR2 from the germline V gene are SNHLY and FYNNEI. V lost 0 bases and J 2 bases, leaving 12 bases between the germline ends. The CDR3 DNA follows: TGTGCCAGCAGTGAAGCGCCCCCAGAACCCACAGATACGCAGTATTTT. Translating gives CASSEAPPEPTDTQYF.

This clonotype was found many times. V and J are TRBV5-1 and TRBJ2-1; D not resolved. This CDR3 spans 18 amino acids. The germline CDR1 and CDR2 sequences are SGHRS and YFSETQ. Trimming took off 0 bases at V and 0 bases at J, with 16 bases between the two ends. The CDR3 protein is CASSLVVSLRSSYNEQFF. CDR3 in DNA: TGCGCCAGCAGCTTGGTGGTCTCTTTGCGGAGCTCCTACAATGAGCAGTTCTTC.

V usage is TRBV29-1 and J usage is TRBJ1-4; 9 nucleotides align to TRBD1. The CDR3 spans 14 residues. Germline V gene data show CDR1 as SQVTM and CDR2 as ANQGSEA. Germline trimming cut 6 bases from V and 5 bases from J; bases unmatched to any gene: 7. CDR3 in amino acids: CSVDLTGGNEKLFF. The CDR3, as DNA: TGCAGCGTCGATCTGACAGGGGGAAATGAAAAACTGTTTTTT.

This chain connects TRBV14 to TRBJ2-2; maybe TRBD1 (7 bases). V was shortened by 0 bases and J by 6 bases, with 17 bases between the two germline ends. Germline V CDR1 and CDR2: SGHDN, FVKESK. CDR3 size: 17 residues. CDR3 in DNA: TGTGCCAGCAGCCAAGAACCCTGGACAGGAGGGGCCGGGGAGCTGTTTTTT. Protein: CASSQEPWTGGAGELFF.

This clonotype has at least ten counts. The chain is built from TRBV14 and TRBJ1-3; 7 nucleotides match TRBD1. Looked up from germline, CDR1 is SGHDN and CDR2 is FVKESK. This CDR3 is 13 amino acids long. Unmatched junction bases numbered 7, after V lost 11 bases and J lost 3 bases. The CDR3 sequence: CARQGEVGNTIYF. The CDR3 DNA sequence: TGTGCCCGCCAGGGGGAGGTTGGAAACACCATATATTTT.

As to this clonotype: A much larger clone lies one base from this, so it may be a read error. CDR3 bases: TGTGCCAGCAGTTTGGAGGCCAACACTGAAGCTTCCTTT. It is translated as CASSLEANTEASF. The chain combines TRBV6-2 or TRBV6-3 with TRBJ1-1; no clear D. Germline lookup yields CDR1 MNHEY and CDR2 SVGEGT. This CDR3 has 13 residues.